This TCR beta chain appears in the sequencing data of a study of blood T cell repertoires in COVID-19. Germline CDR1 is SGHRS and CDR2 is YFSETQ. CDR3 length: 17 amino acids. Deletions cut 1 base from V and 0 bases from J, with 16 bases between. Libraries were prepared by immunoSEQ multiplex PCR; TCRdb keeps only in-frame clonotypes and omits some of them. This sample has 300,000 to 400,000 clones, with more than 75% found just once. Cohorts were based on clinical histories the participants reported. The sequenced material came from PBMCs or T cells enriched from blood (not recorded which). This rearrangement joins TRBV5-1 to TRBJ1-1; D remains unclear. The receptor was derived from a woman in her 30s with acute COVID-19. CDR3 bases: TGCGCCAGCAGCTTGCCGTCCCCAGACTTCATGAACACTGAAGCTTTCTTT. Translating it yields CASSLPSPDFMNTEAFF.